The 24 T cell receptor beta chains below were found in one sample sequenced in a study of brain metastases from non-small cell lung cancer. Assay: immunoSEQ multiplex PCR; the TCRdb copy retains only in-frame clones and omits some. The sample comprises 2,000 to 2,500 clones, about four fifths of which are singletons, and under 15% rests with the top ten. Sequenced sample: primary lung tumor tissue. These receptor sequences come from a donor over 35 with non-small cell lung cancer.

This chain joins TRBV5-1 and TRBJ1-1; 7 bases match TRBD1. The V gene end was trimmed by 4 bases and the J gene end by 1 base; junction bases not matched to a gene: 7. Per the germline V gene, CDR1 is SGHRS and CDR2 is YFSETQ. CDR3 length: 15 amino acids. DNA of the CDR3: TGCGCCAGCAGCGTGAGCGGACAGGCGAACACTGAAGCTTTCTTT. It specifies CASSVSGQANTEAFF.

The CDR3: CASSFDRDGEKLFF. CDR3 nucleotides: TGTGCCAGCAGCTTCGACAGGGACGGGGAAAAACTGTTTTTT. The J gene is TRBJ1-4, the V gene TRBV6-5; TRBD1 matches at 7 bases. Germline loops: CDR1 MNHEY, CDR2 SVGAGI. The V and J ends lost 6 bases and 8 bases, in that order; junction bases with no gene match: 9. There are 14 residues in the CDR3.

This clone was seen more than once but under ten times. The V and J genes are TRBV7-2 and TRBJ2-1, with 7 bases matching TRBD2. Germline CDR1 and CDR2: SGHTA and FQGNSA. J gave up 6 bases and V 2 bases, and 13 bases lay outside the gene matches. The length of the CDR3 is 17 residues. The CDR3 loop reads CASSLPRAGPRVNEQFF. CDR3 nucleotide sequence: TGTGCCAGCAGCTTACCCCGAGCGGGGCCCCGGGTCAATGAGCAGTTCTTC.

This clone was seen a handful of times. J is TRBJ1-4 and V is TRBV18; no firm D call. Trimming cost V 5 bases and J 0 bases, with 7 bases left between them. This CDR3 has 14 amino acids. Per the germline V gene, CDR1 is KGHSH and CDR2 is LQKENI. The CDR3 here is CASSSYATNEKLFF. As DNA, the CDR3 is TGTGCCAGCTCAAGTTATGCAACTAATGAAAAACTGTTTTTT.

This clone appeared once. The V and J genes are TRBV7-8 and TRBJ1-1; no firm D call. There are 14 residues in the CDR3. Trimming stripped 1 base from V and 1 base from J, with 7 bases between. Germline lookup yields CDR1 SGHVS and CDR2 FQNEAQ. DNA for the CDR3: TGTGCCAGCAGCTTAGGTGCTGAGAACACTGAAGCTTTCTTT. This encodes CASSLGAENTEAFF.

CDR3 region: CASSFAPGTDTQYF. The DNA for the CDR3 is TGCGCCAGCAGCTTTGCGCCAGGGACAGATACGCAGTATTTT. The V call is TRBV5-1, the J call TRBJ2-3; a weak D match, TRBD1 (5 bases). CDR1 SGHRS and CDR2 YFSETQ come from the germline V gene. CDR3 size: 14 residues. Trimming pared 2 bases from V and 3 bases from J, leaving 10 bases between.

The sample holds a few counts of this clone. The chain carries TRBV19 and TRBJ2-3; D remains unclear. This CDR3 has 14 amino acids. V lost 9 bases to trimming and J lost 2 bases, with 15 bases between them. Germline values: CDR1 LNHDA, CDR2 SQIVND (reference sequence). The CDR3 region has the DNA TGTGCCAGCTCGTCAGGAGTCTTCACAGATACGCAGTATTTT. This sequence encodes CASSSGVFTDTQYF.

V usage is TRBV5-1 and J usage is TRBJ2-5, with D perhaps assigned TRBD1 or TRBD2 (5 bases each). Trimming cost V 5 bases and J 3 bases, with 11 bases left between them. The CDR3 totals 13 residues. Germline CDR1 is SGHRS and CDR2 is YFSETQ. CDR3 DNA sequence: TGCGCCAGCAGGGCCGGGACGGAAGAGACCCAGTACTTC. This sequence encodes CASRAGTEETQYF.

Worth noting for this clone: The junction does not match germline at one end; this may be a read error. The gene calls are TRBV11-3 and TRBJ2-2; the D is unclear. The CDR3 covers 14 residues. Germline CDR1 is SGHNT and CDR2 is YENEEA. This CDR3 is CVSSSLSNTGELFF. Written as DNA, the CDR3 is TGTGTCAGCAGCTCGCTCTCGAACACCGGGGAGCTGTTTTTT.

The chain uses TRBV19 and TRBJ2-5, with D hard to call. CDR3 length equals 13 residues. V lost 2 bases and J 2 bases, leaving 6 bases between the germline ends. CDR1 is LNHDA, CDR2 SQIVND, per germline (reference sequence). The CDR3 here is CASSINGQETQYF. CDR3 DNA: TGTGCCAGTAGTATAAACGGACAAGAGACCCAGTACTTC.

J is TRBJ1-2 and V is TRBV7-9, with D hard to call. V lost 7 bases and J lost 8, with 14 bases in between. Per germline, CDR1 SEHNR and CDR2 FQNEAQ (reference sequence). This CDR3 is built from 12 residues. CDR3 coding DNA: TGTGCCAGCAACACTAACTTAGAGGGCTACACCTTC. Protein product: CASNTNLEGYTF.

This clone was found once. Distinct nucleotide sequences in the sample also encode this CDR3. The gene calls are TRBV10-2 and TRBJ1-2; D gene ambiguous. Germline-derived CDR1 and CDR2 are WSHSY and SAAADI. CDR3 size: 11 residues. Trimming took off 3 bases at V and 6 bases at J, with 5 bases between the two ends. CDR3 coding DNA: TGCGCCAGCAGTGAAGGTCATGGCTACACCTTC. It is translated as CASSEGHGYTF.

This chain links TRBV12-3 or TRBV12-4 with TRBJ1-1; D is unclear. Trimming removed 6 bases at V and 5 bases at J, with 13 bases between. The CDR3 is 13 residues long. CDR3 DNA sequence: TGTGCCAGCAGCCCAGCGGTCGCAACTGAAGCTTTCTTT. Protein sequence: CASSPAVATEAFF.

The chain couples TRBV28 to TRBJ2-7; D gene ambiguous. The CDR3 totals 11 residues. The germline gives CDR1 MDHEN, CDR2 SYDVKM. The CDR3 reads CTTAGSYEQYF. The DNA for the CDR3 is TGTACCACCGCCGGATCCTACGAGCAGTACTTC.

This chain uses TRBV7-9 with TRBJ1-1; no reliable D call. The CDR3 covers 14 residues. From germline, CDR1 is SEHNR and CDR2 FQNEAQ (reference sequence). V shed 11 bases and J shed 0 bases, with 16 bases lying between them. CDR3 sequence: CAVNAQLLNTEAFF. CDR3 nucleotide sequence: TGTGCCGTAAATGCTCAGCTGCTGAACACTGAAGCTTTCTTT.

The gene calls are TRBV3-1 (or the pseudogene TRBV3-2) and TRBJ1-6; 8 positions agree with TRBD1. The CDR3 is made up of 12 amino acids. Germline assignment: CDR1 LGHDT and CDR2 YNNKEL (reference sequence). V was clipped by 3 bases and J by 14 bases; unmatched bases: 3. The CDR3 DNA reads TGTGCCAGCAGCCACATGGACAGGGCCCTCCACTTT. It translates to CASSHMDRALHF.

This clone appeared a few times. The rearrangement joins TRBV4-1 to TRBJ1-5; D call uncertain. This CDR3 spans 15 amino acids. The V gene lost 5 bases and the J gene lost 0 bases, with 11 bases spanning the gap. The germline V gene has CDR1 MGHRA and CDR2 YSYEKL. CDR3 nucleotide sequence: TGCGCCAGCAGCTTAACGACGGTTAGCAATCAGCCCCAGCATTTT. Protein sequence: CASSLTTVSNQPQHF.

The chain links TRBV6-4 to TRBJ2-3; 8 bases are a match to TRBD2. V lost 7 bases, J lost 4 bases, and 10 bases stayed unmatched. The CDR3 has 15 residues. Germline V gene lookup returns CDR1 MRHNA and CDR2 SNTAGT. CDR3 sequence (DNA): TGTGCCAGCACCCCGCCGGGGCGGGAGGCAGATACGCAGTATTTT. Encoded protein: CASTPPGREADTQYF.

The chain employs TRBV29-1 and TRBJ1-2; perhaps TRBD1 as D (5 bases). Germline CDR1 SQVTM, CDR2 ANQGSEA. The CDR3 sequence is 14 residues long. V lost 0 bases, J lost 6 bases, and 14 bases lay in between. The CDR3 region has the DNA TGCAGCGTTGAAGATAGGAGGGGATTCGATGGCTACACCTTC. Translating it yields CSVEDRRGFDGYTF. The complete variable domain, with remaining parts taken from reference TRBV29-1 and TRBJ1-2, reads SAVISQKPSRDICQRGTSLTIQCQVDSQVTMMFWYRQQPGQSLTLIATANQGSEATYESGFVIDKFPISRPNLTFSTLTVSNMSPEDSSIYLCSVEDRRGFDGYTFGSGTRLTVV.

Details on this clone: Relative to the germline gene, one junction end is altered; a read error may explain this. DNA of the CDR3: TGTGTCAGCTCACCACCGGGGGGGGGAGCTTTCTTT. Translation: CVSSPPGGGAFF. This chain connects TRBV18 to TRBJ1-1; D is perhaps TRBD1 (5 bases). This CDR3 has 12 amino acids. The V gene's germline CDR1 is KGHSH and CDR2 LQKENI.

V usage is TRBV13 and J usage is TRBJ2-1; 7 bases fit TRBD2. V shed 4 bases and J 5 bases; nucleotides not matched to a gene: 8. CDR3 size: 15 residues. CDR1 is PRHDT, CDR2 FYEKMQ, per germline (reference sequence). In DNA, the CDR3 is TGTGCCAGCAGCTCCGAACCGGGACTAAACAATGAGCAGTTCTTC. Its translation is CASSSEPGLNNEQFF.

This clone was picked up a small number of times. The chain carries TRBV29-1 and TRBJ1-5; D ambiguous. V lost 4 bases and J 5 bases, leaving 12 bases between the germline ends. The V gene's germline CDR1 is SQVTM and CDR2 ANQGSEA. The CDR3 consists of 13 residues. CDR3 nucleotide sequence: TGCAGCGTTGCGGACGGATTATATCAGCCCCAGCATTTT. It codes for CSVADGLYQPQHF.

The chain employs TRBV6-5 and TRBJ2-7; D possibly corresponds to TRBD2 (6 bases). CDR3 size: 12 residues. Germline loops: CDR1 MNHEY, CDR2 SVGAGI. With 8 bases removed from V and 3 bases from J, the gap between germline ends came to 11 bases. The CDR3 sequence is CASGDSRYEQYF. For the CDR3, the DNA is TGTGCCAGCGGGGACTCTCGCTACGAGCAGTACTTC.

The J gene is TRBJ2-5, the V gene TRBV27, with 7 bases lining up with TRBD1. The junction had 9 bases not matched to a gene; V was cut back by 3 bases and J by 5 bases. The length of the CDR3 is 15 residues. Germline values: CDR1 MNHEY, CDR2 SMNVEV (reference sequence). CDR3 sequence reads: CASSFRGSQGETQYF. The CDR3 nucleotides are TGTGCCAGCAGTTTTCGGGGATCACAGGGGGAGACCCAGTACTTC.